Listed below are T cell receptor beta chains from one sample, sequenced in a study of blood T cell repertoires in COVID-19. The table came from immunoSEQ multiplex PCR; TCRdb's copy has only in-frame clones and leaves some out. The data contain some 250,000 clones, around four fifths of them singletons. The specimen was PBMCs or T cells enriched from blood (not recorded which). The receptors come from a man aged 40-49 years who had recovered from COVID-19. Both conserved end residues are part of each CDR3. The order of the fields is V gene, CDR3 length, clone size, D gene, J gene, CDR3 DNA, CDR3 protein. A D gene is named only where the DNA matches it firmly. The listing skips clone size in some rows; elsewhere it reads once, few, many or a size class.

>TRBV5-6|12|-|TRBD1|TRBJ1-1
TGTGCCAGCAGCCCCAGGGGGCGGAGGGCTTTCTTT
CASSPRGRRAFF
>TRBV7-2|14|-|-|TRBJ1-1
TGTGCCAGCAGCAGAGGGACCGCGGGGACTGAAGCTTTCTTT
CASSRGTAGTEAFF
>TRBV10-1|16|-|TRBD2|TRBJ2-1
TGCGCCAGCAGAGGGACTAGCGGGGCGGGATACAATGAGCAGTTCTTC
CASRGTSGAGYNEQFF
>TRBV25-1|14|once|-|TRBJ2-3
TGTGCCAGCAGCCACCCTGCCCGGGCAGATACGCAGTATTTT
CASSHPARADTQYF
>TRBV30|16|-|TRBD2|TRBJ2-1
TGTGCCTGGAGACCCACTAGCGGGAGCTCCTACAATGAGCAGTTCTTC
CAWRPTSGSSYNEQFF
>TRBV30|10|-|-|TRBJ1-1
TGTGCCTGGAGTGTACAGGAAGCTTTCTTT
CAWSVQEAFF
>TRBV7-9|16|-|TRBD1|TRBJ1-2
TGTGCCAGCAGCTTACCGACAGGGGGGAAGAACTATGGCTACACCTTC
CASSLPTGGKNYGYTF
>TRBV3-1/TRBV3-2|15|-|-|TRBJ1-2
TGTGCCAGCAGCCAAACCAGGGTCAGTAGCTATGGCTACACCTTC
CASSQTRVSSYGYTF
>TRBV19|12|-|-|TRBJ1-1
TGTGCCAGTAGTATACCCCAGGGGAAAGCTTTCTTT
CASSIPQGKAFF
>TRBV10-3|11|-|-|TRBJ1-1
TGTGCCATCAGTGCGAGCACTGAAGCTTTCTTT
CAISASTEAFF
>TRBV28|13|-|-|TRBJ1-1
TGTGCCAGCAGACTGGAGGGGATGACTGAAGCTTTCTTT
CASRLEGMTEAFF
>TRBV11-2|17|once|-|TRBJ2-5
TGTGCCAGCAGCTTAAGGGTCGGCGGGTCGTACCAAGAGACCCAGTACTTC
CASSLRVGGSYQETQYF
>TRBV7-2|17|-|TRBD2|TRBJ2-6
TGTGCCAGCAGCCCTCAACCGGGGGGGGCTGGGGCCAACGTCCTGACTTTC
CASSPQPGGAGANVLTF
>TRBV7-2|15|-|TRBD1|TRBJ1-5
TGTGCCAGCAGCTTCGGGACAGGGGGCAATCAGCCCCAGCATTTT
CASSFGTGGNQPQHF
>TRBV5-5|13|few|-|TRBJ1-1
TGTGCCAGCAGCCAGGACAGTTACACTGAAGCTTTCTTT
CASSQDSYTEAFF
>TRBV5-6|13|few|-|TRBJ2-7
TGTGCCAGCACCACAGGTGACGCCTACGAGCAGTACTTC
CASTTGDAYEQYF
>TRBV7-3|13|-|-|TRBJ2-5
TGTGCCAGCAGTACAGGGACCCAAGAGACCCAGTACTTC
CASSTGTQETQYF
>TRBV28|14|-|-|TRBJ2-7
TGTGCCAGCAGACTTGAAGAATCCTCCTACGAGCAGTACTTC
CASRLEESSYEQYF
>TRBV5-8|15|-|TRBD1|TRBJ2-7
TGTGCCAGCAGCTGGAAGGGACAGGGGGCCTACGAGCAGTACTTC
CASSWKGQGAYEQYF
>TRBV7-8|14|-|TRBD1|TRBJ1-1
TGTGCCAGCAGCTTGAGGACAGGGGGGTCTGAAGCTTTCTTT
CASSLRTGGSEAFF
>TRBV28|14|-|-|TRBJ2-5
TGTGCCGTTAACCCGCCCGGGAACCGGGAGACCCAGTACTTC
CAVNPPGNRETQYF
>TRBV30|16|-|TRBD1|TRBJ1-1
TGTGCCTGGGGGCGCGGGACAGGGGGCATGAACACTGAAGCTTTCTTT
CAWGRGTGGMNTEAFF
>TRBV30|15|-|-|TRBJ1-5
TGTGCCTGGAGTGGTTTATCGGGGATAGGTCAGCCCCAGCATTTT
CAWSGLSGIGQPQHF
>TRBV10-3|14|-|-|TRBJ2-2
TGTGCCATCAGTGGGGCAGATGGAACCGGGGAGCTGTTTTTT
CAISGADGTGELFF
>TRBV10-1|13|-|-|TRBJ2-7
TGCGCCAGCAGTGAGTCGGTCAGCTACGAGCAGTACTTC
CASSESVSYEQYF
>TRBV28|14|-|-|TRBJ2-5
TGTGCCAGCAGTTTAGGGGGACTTCAAGAGACCCAGTACTTC
CASSLGGLQETQYF
>TRBV5-1|13|-|-|TRBJ1-6
TGCGCCAGCACGAGGAATACTGACTCACCCCTCCACTTT
CASTRNTDSPLHF
>TRBV2|12|-|-|TRBJ2-5
TGTGCCAGCGAGACTACCCAAGAGACCCAGTACTTC
CASETTQETQYF
>TRBV3-1/TRBV3-2|14|once|TRBD1|TRBJ1-1
TGTGCCAGCAGGGTACAGGGGGCCGCCACTGAAGCTTTCTTT
CASRVQGAATEAFF
>TRBV4-2|15|few|-|TRBJ1-6
TGTGCCAGCAGCCAGGGGGTCGGGGACAATTTTCGTCTCCACTTT
CASSQGVGDNFRLHF
>TRBV6-6|13|-|-|TRBJ1-1
TGTGCCAGCAGTATACAGGGTTCCACTGAAGCTTTCTTT
CASSIQGSTEAFF
>TRBV5-4|15|once|TRBD2|TRBJ2-7
TGTGCCAGCAGTCCAGGACTAGCGGCTACCTACGAGCAGTACTTC
CASSPGLAATYEQYF
>TRBV5-1|15|-|-|TRBJ1-2
TGCGCCAGCAGCTTGGCCGTGGACACGCACTATGGCTACACCTTC
CASSLAVDTHYGYTF
>TRBV7-8|14|-|TRBD1|TRBJ1-6
TGTGCCAGCAGTTCGGACAGGAGTAATTCACCCCTCCACTTT
CASSSDRSNSPLHF
>TRBV25-1|13|once|-|TRBJ1-2
TGTGCCAGCAGTGTCCAGACTAACTATGGCTACACCTTC
CASSVQTNYGYTF
>TRBV7-2|13|-|-|TRBJ1-1
TGTGCCAGCAGCTTTGGGGAGAAGTCTGAAGCTTTCTTT
CASSFGEKSEAFF
>TRBV21-1|14|-|-|TRBJ1-4
TGTGCCAGCAGCAACGACATGGAGGGTGAAAAACTGTTTTTT
CASSNDMEGEKLFF
>TRBV27|13|-|-|TRBJ1-2
TGTGCCAGCAGTTTGGGGCAGGGTAATGGCTACACCTTC
CASSLGQGNGYTF
>TRBV7-9|16|-|TRBD1|TRBJ2-5
TGTGCCAGCAGAAAAGGGGGCCAGGGGTTTAGGGAGACCCAGTACTTC
CASRKGGQGFRETQYF
>TRBV12-3/TRBV12-4|13|-|TRBD1|TRBJ1-5
TGTGCCAGCAGAGGACAGGGGAATCAGCCCCAGCATTTT
CASRGQGNQPQHF
>TRBV7-9|14|-|TRBD2|TRBJ2-3
TGTGCCACCCTTAGCGGGAGGCCCACAGATACGCAGTATTTT
CATLSGRPTDTQYF
>TRBV2|15|once|TRBD1|TRBJ2-4
TGTGCCGGAACCGGGACAGGGGGCGATCACAACATTCAGTACTTC
CAGTGTGGDHNIQYF
>TRBV5-1|13|-|-|TRBJ1-1
TGCGCCAGCAGCTTCGGCGGGGGAACTGAAGCTTTCTTT
CASSFGGGTEAFF
>TRBV5-1|15|-|TRBD2|TRBJ2-3
TGCGCCAGCAGCCCAACTAGCGGGGGGCCAGATACGCAGTATTTT
CASSPTSGGPDTQYF
>TRBV29-1|11|-|-|TRBJ2-3
TGCAGCGCAACTAGCACAGATACGCAGTATTTT
CSATSTDTQYF
>TRBV9|15|-|-|TRBJ2-5
TGTGCCAGCAGCGCCGCATTAGCGGCCCAAGAGACCCAGTACTTC
CASSAALAAQETQYF
>TRBV27|11|-|-|TRBJ2-7
TGTGCCAGCAGTCCGGGGTACGAGCAGTACTTC
CASSPGYEQYF
>TRBV14|14|-|TRBD2|TRBJ2-7
TGTGCCAGCAGCCGAGCGACTAGCGCGAACGAGCAGTACTTC
CASSRATSANEQYF
>TRBV9|16|-|-|TRBJ2-6
TGTGCCAGCAGCGTAGCCAGGGGCTCTGGGGCCAACGTCCTGACTTTC
CASSVARGSGANVLTF